This T cell receptor (beta chain) was documented in a study of cytomegalovirus exposure and HLA in healthy donors. Note on this clone: Antigen specificity is unknown.

Although they were nominally healthy when sampled, donors likely had unrecorded immune exposures. Primers for the PCR totalled 60 Vbeta and 13 Jbeta. Some clones are missing from TCRdb's copy, which holds only in-frame ones; the method was immunoSEQ multiplex PCR. This table has about 170,000 clones, 75% to 85% appearing once. This CDR3 region has 15 residues. Trimming stripped 3 bases from V and 2 bases from J, with 13 bases between. Per the germline V gene, CDR1 is SGHDN and CDR2 is FVKESK. Study-level points and caveats: Later analysis revealed greater clonal expansion in HLA-associated TCR beta chains than in equally common others. Reports credit the classifier with highly specific, highly sensitive diagnosis of cytomegalovirus status. HLA restriction was apparent for most CMV-associated TCR beta chains in a later analysis.

The rearrangement links TRBV14 to TRBJ1-1; D unresolved. This TCR came from a woman between 18 and 30 years old in good health and CMV-seropositive. The sequenced sample consisted of PBMCs. The CDR3 here is CASSQSGRSNTEAFF. The CDR3 coding sequence is TGTGCCAGCAGCCAGTCTGGGAGGAGTAACACTGAAGCTTTCTTT.